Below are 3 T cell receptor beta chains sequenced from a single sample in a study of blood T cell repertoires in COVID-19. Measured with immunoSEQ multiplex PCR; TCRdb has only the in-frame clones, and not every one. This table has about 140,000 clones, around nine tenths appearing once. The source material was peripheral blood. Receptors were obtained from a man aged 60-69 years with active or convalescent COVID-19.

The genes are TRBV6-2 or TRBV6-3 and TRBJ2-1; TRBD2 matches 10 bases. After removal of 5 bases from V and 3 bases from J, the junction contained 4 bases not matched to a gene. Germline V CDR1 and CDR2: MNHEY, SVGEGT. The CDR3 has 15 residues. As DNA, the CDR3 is TGTGCCAGCAGTCAGACTAGCGGGCGCTACAATGAGCAGTTCTTC. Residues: CASSQTSGRYNEQFF.

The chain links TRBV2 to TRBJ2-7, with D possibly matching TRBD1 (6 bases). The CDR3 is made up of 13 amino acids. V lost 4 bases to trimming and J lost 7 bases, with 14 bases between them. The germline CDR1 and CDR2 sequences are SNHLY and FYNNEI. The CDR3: CASSVRGMGEQYF. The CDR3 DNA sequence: TGTGCCAGCAGTGTTAGGGGGATGGGGGAGCAGTACTTC.

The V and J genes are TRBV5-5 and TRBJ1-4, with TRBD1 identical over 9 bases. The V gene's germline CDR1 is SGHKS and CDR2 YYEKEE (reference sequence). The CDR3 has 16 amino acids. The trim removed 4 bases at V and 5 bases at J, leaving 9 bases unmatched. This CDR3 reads CASSLGIGTGNEKLFF. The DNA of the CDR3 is TGTGCCAGCAGCCTGGGGATTGGGACAGGGAATGAAAAACTGTTTTTT.